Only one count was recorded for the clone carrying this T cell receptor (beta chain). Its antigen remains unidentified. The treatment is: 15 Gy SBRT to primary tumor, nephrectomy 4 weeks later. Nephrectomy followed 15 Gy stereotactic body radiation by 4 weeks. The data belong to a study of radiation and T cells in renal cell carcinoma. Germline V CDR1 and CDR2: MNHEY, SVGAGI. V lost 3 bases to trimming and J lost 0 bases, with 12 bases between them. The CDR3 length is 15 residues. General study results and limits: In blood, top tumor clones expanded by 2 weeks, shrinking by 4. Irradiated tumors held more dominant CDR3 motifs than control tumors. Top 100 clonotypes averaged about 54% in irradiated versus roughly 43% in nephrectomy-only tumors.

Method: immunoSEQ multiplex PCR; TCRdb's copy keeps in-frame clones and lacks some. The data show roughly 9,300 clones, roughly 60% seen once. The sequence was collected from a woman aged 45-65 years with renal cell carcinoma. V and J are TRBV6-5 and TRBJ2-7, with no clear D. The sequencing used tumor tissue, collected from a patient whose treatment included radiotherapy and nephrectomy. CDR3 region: CASSYNLGPSYEQYF. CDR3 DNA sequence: TGTGCCAGCAGTTATAACCTTGGGCCCTCCTACGAGCAGTACTTC.